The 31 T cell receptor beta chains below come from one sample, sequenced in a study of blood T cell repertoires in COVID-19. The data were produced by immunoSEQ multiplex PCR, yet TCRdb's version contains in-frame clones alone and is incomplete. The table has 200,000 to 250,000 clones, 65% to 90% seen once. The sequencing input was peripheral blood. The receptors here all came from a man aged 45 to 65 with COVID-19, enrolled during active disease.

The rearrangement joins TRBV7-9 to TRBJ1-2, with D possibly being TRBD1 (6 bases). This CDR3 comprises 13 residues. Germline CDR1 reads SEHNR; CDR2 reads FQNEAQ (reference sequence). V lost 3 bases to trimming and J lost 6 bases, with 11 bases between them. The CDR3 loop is CASSFPGANGYTF. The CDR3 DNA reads TGTGCCAGCAGCTTTCCAGGGGCAAATGGCTACACCTTC.

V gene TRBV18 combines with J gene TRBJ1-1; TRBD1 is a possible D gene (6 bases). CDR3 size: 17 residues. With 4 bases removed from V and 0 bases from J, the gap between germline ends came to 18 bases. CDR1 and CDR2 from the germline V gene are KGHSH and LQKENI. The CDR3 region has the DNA TGTGCCAGCTCACTTTCTTCCGGGACACTAATGAACACTGAAGCTTTCTTT. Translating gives CASSLSSGTLMNTEAFF.

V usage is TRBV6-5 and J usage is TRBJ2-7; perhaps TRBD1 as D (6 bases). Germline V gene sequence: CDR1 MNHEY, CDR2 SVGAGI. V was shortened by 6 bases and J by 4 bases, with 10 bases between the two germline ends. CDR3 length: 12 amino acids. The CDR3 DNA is TGTGCCAGCAGGGGGACAAGTTACGAGCAGTACTTC. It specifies CASRGTSYEQYF.

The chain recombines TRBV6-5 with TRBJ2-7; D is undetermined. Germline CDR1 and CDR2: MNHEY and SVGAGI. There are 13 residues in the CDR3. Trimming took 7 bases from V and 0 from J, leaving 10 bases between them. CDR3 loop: CASMLSSSYEQYF. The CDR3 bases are TGTGCCAGCATGTTAAGTAGCTCCTACGAGCAGTACTTC.

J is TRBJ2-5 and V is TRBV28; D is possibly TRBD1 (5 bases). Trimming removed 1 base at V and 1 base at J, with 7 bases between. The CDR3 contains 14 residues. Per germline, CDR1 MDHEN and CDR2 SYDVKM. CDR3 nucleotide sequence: TGTGCCAGCAGTTTATTGGGGCCCCAAGAGACCCAGTACTTC. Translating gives CASSLLGPQETQYF. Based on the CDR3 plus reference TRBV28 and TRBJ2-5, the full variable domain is DVKVTQSSRYLVKRTGEKVFLECVQDMDHENMFWYRQDPGLGLRLIYFSYDVKMKEKGDIPEGYSVSREKKERFSLILESASTNQTSMYLCASSLLGPQETQYFGPGTRLLVL.

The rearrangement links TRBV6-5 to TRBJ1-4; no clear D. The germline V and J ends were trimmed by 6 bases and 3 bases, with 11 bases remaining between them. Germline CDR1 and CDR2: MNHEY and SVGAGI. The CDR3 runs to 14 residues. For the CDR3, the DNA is TGTGCCAGCAGGCAGAGGCCCCCTAATGAAAAACTGTTTTTT. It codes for CASRQRPPNEKLFF.

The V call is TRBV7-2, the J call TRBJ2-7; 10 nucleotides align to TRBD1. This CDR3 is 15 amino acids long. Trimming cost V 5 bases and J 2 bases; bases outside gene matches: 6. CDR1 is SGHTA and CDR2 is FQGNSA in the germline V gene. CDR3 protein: CASSPDRGLPYEQYF. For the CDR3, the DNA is TGTGCCAGCAGCCCCGACAGGGGGCTCCCCTACGAGCAGTACTTC.

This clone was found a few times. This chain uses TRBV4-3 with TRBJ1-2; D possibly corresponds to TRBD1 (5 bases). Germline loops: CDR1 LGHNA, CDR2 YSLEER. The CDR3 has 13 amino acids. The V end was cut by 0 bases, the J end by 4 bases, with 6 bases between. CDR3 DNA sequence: TGCGCCAGCAGCCAAGATCAGGGCTATGGCTACACCTTC. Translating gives CASSQDQGYGYTF.

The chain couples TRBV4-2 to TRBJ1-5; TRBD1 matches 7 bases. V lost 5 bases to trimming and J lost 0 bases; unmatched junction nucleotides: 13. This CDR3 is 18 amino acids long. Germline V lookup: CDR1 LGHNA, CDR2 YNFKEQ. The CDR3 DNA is TGTGCCAGCAGCGAGAATGCGGGACAGACCCTTAGCAATCAGCCCCAGCATTTT. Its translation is CASSENAGQTLSNQPQHF.

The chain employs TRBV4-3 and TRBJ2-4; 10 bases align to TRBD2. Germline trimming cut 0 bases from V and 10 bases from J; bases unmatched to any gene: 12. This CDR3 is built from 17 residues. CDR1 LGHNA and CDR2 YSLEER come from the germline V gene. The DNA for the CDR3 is TGCGCCAGCAGCCAAGATGCGTTTAGCGGGGGGAGCTTAATTCAGTACTTC. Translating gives CASSQDAFSGGSLIQYF.

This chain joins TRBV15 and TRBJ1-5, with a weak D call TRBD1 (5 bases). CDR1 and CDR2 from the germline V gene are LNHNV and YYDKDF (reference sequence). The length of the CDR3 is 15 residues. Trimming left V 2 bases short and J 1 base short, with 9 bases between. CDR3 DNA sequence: TGTGCCACCAGCAGAAAGGGGCAGAGCAATCAGCCCCAGCATTTT. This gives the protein CATSRKGQSNQPQHF.

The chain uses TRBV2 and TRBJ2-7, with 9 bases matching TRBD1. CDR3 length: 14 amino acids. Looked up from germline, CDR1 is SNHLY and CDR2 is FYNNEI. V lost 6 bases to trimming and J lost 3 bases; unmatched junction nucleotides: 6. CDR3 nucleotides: TGTGCCAGCAGCCCAGGGACAGGGCACTACGAGCAGTACTTC. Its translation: CASSPGTGHYEQYF.

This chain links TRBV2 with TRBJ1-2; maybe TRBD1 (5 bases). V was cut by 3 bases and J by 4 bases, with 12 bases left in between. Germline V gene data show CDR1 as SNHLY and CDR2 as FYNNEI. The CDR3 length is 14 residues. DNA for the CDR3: TGTGCCAGCAGTGAGTCAGGGAAGGCCTATGGCTACACCTTC. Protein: CASSESGKAYGYTF.

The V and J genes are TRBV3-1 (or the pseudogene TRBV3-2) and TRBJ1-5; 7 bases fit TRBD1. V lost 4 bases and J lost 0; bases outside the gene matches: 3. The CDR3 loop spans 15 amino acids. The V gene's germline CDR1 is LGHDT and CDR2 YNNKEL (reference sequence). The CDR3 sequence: CASSLGGLSNQPQHF. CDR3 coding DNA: TGTGCCAGCAGCCTAGGGGGCCTTAGCAATCAGCCCCAGCATTTT.

The CDR3 nucleotides are TGTGCCAGCACCAGGGGGACGAACACCGGGGAGCTGTTTTTT. Its protein product is CASTRGTNTGELFF. The rearrangement uses TRBV7-8 and TRBJ2-2; TRBD1 matches 7 bases. CDR1 is SGHVS and CDR2 is FQNEAQ in the germline V gene. CDR3 length equals 14 residues. After removal of 7 bases from V and 0 bases from J, the junction contained 2 bases not matched to a gene.

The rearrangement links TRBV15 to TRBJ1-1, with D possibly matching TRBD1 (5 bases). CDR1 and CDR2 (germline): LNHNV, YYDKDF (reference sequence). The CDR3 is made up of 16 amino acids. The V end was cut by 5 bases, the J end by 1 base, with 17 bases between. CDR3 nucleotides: TGTGCCACCAGCGGAATTCTCCAGGGCTCGAACACTGAAGCTTTCTTT. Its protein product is CATSGILQGSNTEAFF.

The CDR3 sequence is CASSLADWKSSHGYTF. CDR3 nucleotide sequence: TGTGCCAGCAGCTTAGCGGACTGGAAATCGAGCCATGGCTACACCTTC. The chain carries TRBV7-2 and TRBJ1-2; D is ambiguous. Germline assignment: CDR1 SGHTA and CDR2 FQGNSA. Trimming took off 0 bases at V and 6 bases at J, with 17 bases between the two ends. CDR3 length: 16 residues.

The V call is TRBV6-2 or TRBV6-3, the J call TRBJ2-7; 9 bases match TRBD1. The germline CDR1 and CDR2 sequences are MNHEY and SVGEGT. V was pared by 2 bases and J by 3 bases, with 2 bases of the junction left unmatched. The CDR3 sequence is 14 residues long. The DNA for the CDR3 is TGTGCCAGCAGTTACCTGGGACAGGGCTACGAGCAGTACTTC. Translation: CASSYLGQGYEQYF.

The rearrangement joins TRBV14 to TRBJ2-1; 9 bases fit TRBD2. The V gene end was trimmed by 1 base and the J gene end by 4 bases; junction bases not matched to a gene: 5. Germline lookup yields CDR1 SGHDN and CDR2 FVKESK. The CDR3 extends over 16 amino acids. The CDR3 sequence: CASSQVGSGGYNEQFF. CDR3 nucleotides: TGTGCCAGCAGCCAAGTTGGTAGCGGGGGATACAATGAGCAGTTCTTC.

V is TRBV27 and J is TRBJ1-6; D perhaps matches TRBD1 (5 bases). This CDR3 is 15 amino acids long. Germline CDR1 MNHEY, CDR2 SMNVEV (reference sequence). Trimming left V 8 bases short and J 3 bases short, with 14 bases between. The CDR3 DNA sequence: TGTGCCAGCCGGGAGGCGGGGGGCTATAATTCACCCCTCCACTTT. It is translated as CASREAGGYNSPLHF.

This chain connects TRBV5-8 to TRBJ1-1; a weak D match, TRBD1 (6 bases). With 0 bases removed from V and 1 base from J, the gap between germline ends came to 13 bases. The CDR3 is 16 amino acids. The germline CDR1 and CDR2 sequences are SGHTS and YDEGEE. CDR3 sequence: CASSLGRGQPNTEAFF. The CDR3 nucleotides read TGTGCCAGCAGCTTGGGCAGGGGACAACCGAACACTGAAGCTTTCTTT.

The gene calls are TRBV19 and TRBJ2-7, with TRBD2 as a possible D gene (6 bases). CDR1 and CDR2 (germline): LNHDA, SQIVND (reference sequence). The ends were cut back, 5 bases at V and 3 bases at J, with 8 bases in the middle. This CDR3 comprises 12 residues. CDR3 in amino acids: CASSPAGYEQYF. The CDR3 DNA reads TGTGCCAGTAGTCCAGCGGGCTACGAGCAGTACTTC.

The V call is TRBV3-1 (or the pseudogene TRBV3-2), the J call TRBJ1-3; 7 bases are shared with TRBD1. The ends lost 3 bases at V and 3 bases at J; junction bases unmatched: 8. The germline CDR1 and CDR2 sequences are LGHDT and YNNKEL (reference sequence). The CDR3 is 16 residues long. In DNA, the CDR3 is TGTGCCAGCAGCCATGACGCCCGGGACAGTGGAAACACCATATATTTT. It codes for CASSHDARDSGNTIYF.

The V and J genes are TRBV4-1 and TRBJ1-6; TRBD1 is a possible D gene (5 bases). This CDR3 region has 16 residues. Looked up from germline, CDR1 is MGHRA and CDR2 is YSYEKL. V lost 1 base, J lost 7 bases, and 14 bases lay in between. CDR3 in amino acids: CASSQVPGRVNSPLHF. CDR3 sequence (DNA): TGCGCCAGCAGCCAAGTACCTGGCAGGGTGAATTCACCCCTCCACTTT.

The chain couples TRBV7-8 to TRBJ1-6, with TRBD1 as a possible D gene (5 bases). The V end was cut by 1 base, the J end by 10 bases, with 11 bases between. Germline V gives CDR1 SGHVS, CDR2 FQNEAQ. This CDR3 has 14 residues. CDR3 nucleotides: TGTGCCAGCAGCTTAGGACAGACGAGGTCACCCCTCCACTTT. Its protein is CASSLGQTRSPLHF.

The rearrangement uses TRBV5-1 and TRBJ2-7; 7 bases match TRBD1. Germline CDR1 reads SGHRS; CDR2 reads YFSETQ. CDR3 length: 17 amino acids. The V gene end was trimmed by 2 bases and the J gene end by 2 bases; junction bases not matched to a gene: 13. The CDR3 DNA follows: TGCGCCAGCAGCTTTAGCGCGGCCAGGGGGTACACCTACGAGCAGTACTTC. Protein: CASSFSAARGYTYEQYF.

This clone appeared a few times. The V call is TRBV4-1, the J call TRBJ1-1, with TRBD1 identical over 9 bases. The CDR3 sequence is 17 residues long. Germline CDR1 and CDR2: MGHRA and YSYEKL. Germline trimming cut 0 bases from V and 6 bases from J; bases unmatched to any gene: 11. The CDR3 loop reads CASSQEKPGQGMAEAFF. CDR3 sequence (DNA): TGCGCCAGCAGCCAAGAAAAACCGGGACAGGGTATGGCTGAAGCTTTCTTT.

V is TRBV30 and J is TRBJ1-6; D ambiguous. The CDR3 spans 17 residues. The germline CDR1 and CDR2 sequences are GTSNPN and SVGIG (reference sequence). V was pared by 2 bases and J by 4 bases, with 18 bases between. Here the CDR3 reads CAWSIPYTGDYNSPLHF. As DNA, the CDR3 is TGTGCCTGGAGTATCCCTTACACCGGGGATTATAATTCACCCCTCCACTTT.

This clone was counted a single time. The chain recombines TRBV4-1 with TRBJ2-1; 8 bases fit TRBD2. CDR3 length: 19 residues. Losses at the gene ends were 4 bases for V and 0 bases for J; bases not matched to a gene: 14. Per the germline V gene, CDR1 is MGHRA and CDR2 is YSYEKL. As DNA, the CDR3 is TGCGCCAGCAGCCCACGAGGTAGCGGGGCACGAGTCTCCTACAATGAGCAGTTCTTC. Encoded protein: CASSPRGSGARVSYNEQFF.

CDR3: CATSGGQGGGYEQYF. In nucleotides, the CDR3 is TGTGCCACCAGCGGAGGACAGGGTGGAGGGTACGAGCAGTACTTC. The chain uses TRBV15 and TRBJ2-7; 8 nucleotides agree with TRBD1. Trimming took 5 bases from V and 4 from J; bases not matched to a gene: 10. The CDR3 is 15 residues long. From germline, CDR1 is LNHNV and CDR2 YYDKDF (reference sequence).

CDR3 protein: CASSGTESSYNSPLHF. In DNA, the CDR3 is TGTGCCAGCAGTGGGACTGAAAGCTCCTATAATTCACCCCTCCACTTT. The chain recombines TRBV6-1 with TRBJ1-6; D uncertain. Germline V gene sequence: CDR1 MNHNS, CDR2 SASEGT. The V end lost 4 bases, the J end lost 0 bases, and 10 bases lay between the germline ends. The length of the CDR3 is 16 residues.